This T cell receptor beta chain was observed in a study of a mutant IDH1 vaccine in newly diagnosed glioma. The study, taken as a whole, reports: Vaccine-induced responses were seen in about 93% of patients, spanning several MHC alleles.

TCRdb keeps only in-frame clones here, not all; method: immunoSEQ multiplex PCR. The data show roughly 40,000 clones, 80% to 95% seen once. This clone occurred a few times. Its specificity is unknown. The time point denotes: week 5, during vaccination. Doses consisted of 300 ug of mutant IDH1 20-mer peptide each, paired with topical imiquimod. Each tumor in the donors was a new WHO grade 3 or 4 astrocytoma, IDH1-mutant and ATRX-lost. Trimming at V came to 3 bases and at J to 3 bases, leaving 5 bases not matched to a gene. Germline V CDR1 and CDR2: SGHRS, YFSETQ. The CDR3 covers 15 residues. The sample consisted of PBMCs, taken from a glioma patient whose treatment included an IDH1 peptide vaccine. The clonotype was recovered from a man aged 45-65 years with glioma. The rearrangement links TRBV5-1 to TRBJ2-7; 11 bases map to TRBD1. The CDR3 region has the DNA TGCGCCAGCAGCTCCCTAGGGACAGGGGGCTACGAGCAGTACTTC. Translation gives CASSSLGTGGYEQYF.